This T cell receptor (beta chain) appears in the sequencing data of a study of CD8+CD57+ T cells in acquired aplastic anemia. Study in general: Sorting CD4+ and CD8+ cells gave DNA averaging approximately 2.9 ug.

Profiling that covered TCR beta VDJ and CDR3 relied on genomic DNA as its template. TCRdb redid the calling of the reads with MiXCR, one entry per CDR3 protein. The table includes tens of thousands of distinct CDR3 sequences, 63% detected once. This clonotype was observed at least ten times. Antigen: not known. Sequencing was done on patients that had shown CD8+CD57+ cell expansion by flow cytometry. Severe acquired aplastic anemia was the diagnosis recorded for all patients. Overall study results and limits: Patients were compared with controls for CD8+ Simpson's diversity, and no significant difference emerged. Found in both controls and patients were some 30 CD8+ CDR3 sequences.

The germline V gene encodes CDR1 MRHNA and CDR2 SNTAGT. V lost 6 bases to trimming and J lost 2 bases, with 12 bases between them. CDR3 size: 14 residues. The sample comprised sorted CD4+, CD8+, or CD8+CD57+ T cells (not recorded which) from PBMCs. The chain combines TRBV6-4 with TRBJ2-3, with D possibly TRBD1 on 6 matching bases. This sequence originates from a human donor with aplastic anemia. CDR3 bases: TGTGCCAGCAGACCTGGGGGCGACACAGATACGCAGTATTTT. It specifies CASRPGGDTDTQYF.